Below are 18 T cell receptor beta chains sequenced from a single sample in a study of human T cells and chemical hapten exposure. TCRdb re-called the RACE reads with MiXCR, one entry per CDR3 protein. The sample carries 150,000 to 200,000 distinct CDR3 sequences, more than 12% recorded once. The time point is: patch test 1, 2 weeks after DPC sensitization. Treatment given: therapeutic diphenylcyclopropenone sensitization with weekly scalp DPC. Material: whole blood, obtained in connection with sensitization to the hapten diphenylcyclopropenone (DPC). The source of these receptors is a woman in her 30s with alopecia areata. Some clones in this sample may be carry-over from other donors' samples.

The V gene is TRBV9, the J gene TRBJ1-1; D gene unclear. V lost 3 bases to trimming and J lost 4 bases, with 13 bases between them. CDR1 is SGDLS and CDR2 is YYNGEE in the germline V gene. The CDR3 sequence is 14 residues long. The CDR3: CASSAAGKSTEAFF. The CDR3 DNA follows: TGTGCCAGCAGCGCTGCAGGAAAGTCCACTGAAGCTTTCTTT.

This clonotype has more than one count but fewer than ten. The CDR3 loop is CASSSGQGGEKLFF. CDR3 nucleotides: TGTGCCAGCAGCTCGGGACAGGGGGGGGAAAAACTGTTTTTT. The chain employs TRBV28 and TRBJ1-4; 11 nucleotides line up with TRBD1. This CDR3 is 14 amino acids long. Trimming removed 6 bases from V and 8 bases from J; junction bases left unmatched: 5. The germline V gene encodes CDR1 MDHEN and CDR2 SYDVKM.

This clonotype was picked up a small number of times. The chain employs TRBV7-2 and TRBJ1-4; possibly TRBD1 for D (5 bases). The CDR3 runs 15 residues. Trimming shortened V by 2 bases and J by 7 bases, and 14 bases separated the two germline ends. CDR1 and CDR2 (germline): SGHTA, FQGNSA. The CDR3 coding sequence is TGTGCCAGCAGCTTAAAGGGGCGCGGGTTTGAAAAACTGTTTTTT. The encoded protein is CASSLKGRGFEKLFF.

This clonotype has at least ten counts. The gene calls are TRBV12-3 or TRBV12-4 and TRBJ1-1, with D perhaps TRBD1 (5 bases). The CDR3 consists of 11 residues. The germline V and J ends were trimmed by 6 bases and 7 bases, with 9 bases remaining between them. CDR3 DNA: TGTGCCAGCAGCCAGGGACTTGAAGCTTTCTTT. Its protein product is CASSQGLEAFF.

Remarks on this clonotype: This clone may be a read error of a much larger clone one base away. J is TRBJ2-1 and V is TRBV6-2 or TRBV6-3; maybe TRBD1 (5 bases). The CDR3 totals 17 residues. Per the germline V gene, CDR1 is MNHEY and CDR2 is SVGEGT. The chain's CDR3 is CASSYRPPGPTYIEQFF. The DNA of the CDR3 is TGTGCCAGCAGTTACCGCCCGCCAGGGCCAACCTACATTGAGCAGTTCTTC.

This clonotype was recorded a few times. V gene TRBV18 combines with J gene TRBJ2-2; 7 bases are shared with TRBD2. The CDR3 is made up of 16 amino acids. J gave up 1 base and V 6 bases, and 8 bases lay outside the gene matches. CDR1 KGHSH and CDR2 LQKENI come from the germline V gene. The CDR3 DNA sequence: TGTGCCAGCTCCCAGCGGGAACAGGAGAACACCGGGGAGCTGTTTTTT. Translation gives CASSQREQENTGELFF.

The CDR3 DNA is TGTGCCAGCAGACTGGACGCCGAGGGGGAGACCCAGTACTTC. This gives the protein CASRLDAEGETQYF. V usage is TRBV5-4 and J usage is TRBJ2-5; possibly TRBD1 or TRBD2 for D (5 bases each). Germline loops: CDR1 SGHNT, CDR2 YYREEE (reference sequence). The CDR3 loop spans 14 amino acids. The germline V and J ends were trimmed by 5 bases and 5 bases, with 16 bases remaining between them.

As to this clonotype: This may arise from a read error, as a much more abundant clone is one base away. The chain is built from TRBV19 and TRBJ1-4; TRBD1 is a possible D gene (6 bases). CDR3 length: 13 residues. Germline values: CDR1 LNHDA, CDR2 SQIVND (reference sequence). The CDR3 DNA reads TGTGCCACCTCCGCAGGGGCAAATGAAAAACTGCTTTTT. Its translation is CATSAGANEKLLF. The full variable domain, rest sourced from reference TRBV19 and TRBJ1-4, is DGGITQSPKYLFRKEGQNVTLSCEQNLNHDAMYWYRQDPGQGLRLIYYSQIVNDFQKGDIAEGYSVSREKKESFPLTVTSAQKNPTAFYLCATSAGANEKLLFGSGTQLSVL.

This clonotype has just a few counts. The V gene is TRBV12-3 or TRBV12-4, the J gene TRBJ1-1; D remains ambiguous. The V and J ends lost 8 bases and 3 bases respectively, with 13 bases between them. The CDR3 covers 13 residues. The CDR3 DNA reads as TGTGCCAGCCTCGTCCGGCGATACACTGAAGCTTTCTTT. Encoded protein: CASLVRRYTEAFF.

The V call is TRBV20-1, the J call TRBJ2-7, with D possibly TRBD1 on 6 matching bases. The CDR3 covers 14 residues. V shed 7 bases and J shed 0 bases, with 16 bases lying between them. In germline, CDR1 is DFQATT, CDR2 SNEGSKA (reference sequence). CDR3 in DNA: TGCAGTGGAAAGGGGCAGGGGCGCTCCTACGAGCAGTACTTC. This codes for CSGKGQGRSYEQYF.

This clonotype has a count of ten or more. CDR3 in amino acids: CSARWRESGTQYF. Here the CDR3 DNA reads TGCAGCGCCCGTTGGCGGGAGAGCGGGACCCAGTACTTC. The rearrangement joins TRBV29-1 to TRBJ2-5, with 7 bases identical to TRBD2. From germline, CDR1 is SQVTM and CDR2 ANQGSEA. This CDR3 spans 13 amino acids. The ends lost 7 bases at V and 7 bases at J; junction bases unmatched: 12.

The rearrangement uses TRBV5-1 and TRBJ2-2; D possibly matches TRBD1 or TRBD2 (5 bases each). V lost 3 bases, J lost 6 bases, and 9 bases lay in between. The CDR3 contains 13 residues. Germline V gene lookup returns CDR1 SGHRS and CDR2 YFSETQ. CDR3 coding DNA: TGCGCCAGCAGCTCGGTGGGACCCGGGGAGCTGTTTTTT. This codes for CASSSVGPGELFF.

The chain joins TRBV7-2 to TRBJ1-6; 7 positions agree with TRBD1. The CDR3 contains 14 residues. Germline CDR1 SGHTA, CDR2 FQGNSA. V lost 2 bases, J lost 8 bases, and 3 bases stayed unmatched. The CDR3: CASSLRDSHSPLHF. The CDR3 nucleotides read TGTGCCAGCAGCTTAAGGGACAGCCATTCACCCCTCCACTTT. The full variable domain, rest sourced from reference TRBV7-2 and TRBJ1-6, is GAGVSQSPSNKVTEKGKDVELRCDPISGHTALYWYRQSLGQGLEFLIYFQGNSAPDKSGLPSDRFSAERTGGSVSTLTIQRTQQEDSAVYLCASSLRDSHSPLHFGNGTRLTVT.

The chain has TRBV12-3 or TRBV12-4 and TRBJ1-1, with 7 bases lining up with TRBD1. This CDR3 is built from 14 residues. The junction had 5 bases not matched to a gene; V was cut back by 0 bases and J by 7 bases. The CDR3 DNA reads as TGTGCCAGCAGTTTAGCTACAGGGGCGGGTGAAGCTTTCTTT. It is translated as CASSLATGAGEAFF.

The sample holds a few counts of this clonotype. The chain joins TRBV10-2 to TRBJ1-1; weak D call: TRBD1 (6 bases). CDR3 length equals 15 residues. V lost 0 bases, J lost 0 bases, and 8 bases lay in between. Germline V gene lookup returns CDR1 WSHSY and CDR2 SAAADI. The CDR3, as DNA: TGCGCCAGCAGTGAGTCAGAGGGGGTGAACACTGAAGCTTTCTTT. Protein sequence: CASSESEGVNTEAFF.

This clonotype was recorded at least ten times. The chain joins TRBV6-2 or TRBV6-3 to TRBJ2-5; unclear D gene. The CDR3 has 12 residues. Germline CDR1 is MNHEY and CDR2 is SVGEGT. V lost 4 bases and J lost 5, with 8 bases in between. CDR3: CASSSPLETQYF. The CDR3 DNA is TGTGCCAGCAGTTCTCCGTTGGAGACCCAGTACTTC.

The chain recombines TRBV7-8 with TRBJ2-7; D is possibly TRBD2 (5 bases). The CDR3 is 14 amino acids. V was cut by 5 bases and J by 3 bases, with 14 bases left in between. Germline CDR1 reads SGHVS; CDR2 reads FQNEAQ. CDR3 region: CASSIPGNNYEQYF. Written as DNA, the CDR3 is TGTGCCAGCAGCATACCCGGGAATAACTACGAGCAGTACTTC.

The CDR3: CASSARTGRETQYF. The CDR3 DNA follows: TGTGCCAGCAGCGCACGGACAGGGAGAGAGACCCAGTACTTC. The genes are TRBV9 and TRBJ2-5; 8 bases align to TRBD1. Looked up from germline, CDR1 is SGDLS and CDR2 is YYNGEE. The junction had 5 bases not matched to a gene; V was cut back by 3 bases and J by 4 bases. This CDR3 region has 14 residues.